These T cell receptor beta chains were read from a single sample in a study of shared clonotypes between healthy human individuals. TCRdb's copy holds only in-frame clones and misses some; the assay was immunoSEQ multiplex PCR. The sample has about 2.4 million clones, over 85% seen once. The source material was naive CD4+ T cells from PBMCs. The receptors come from a man younger than 30 in good health. Some clones in this sample may be carry-over from other donors' samples. The CDR3 runs from the conserved cysteine through the conserved F or W. The order of the fields is clone size, D gene, V gene, J gene, CDR3 protein, CDR3 DNA. A D gene is named only where the DNA matches it firmly. A clone size is listed for some rows: how often the clone was seen (once, few, many), or a class if it is expanded.

abundance: .; d_gene: TRBD2; v_gene: TRBV2; j_gene: TRBJ2-2; CDR3aa: CASSRTSTGELFF; CDR3nt: TGTGCCAGCAGTCGGACTAGTACCGGGGAGCTGTTTTTT
abundance: .; d_gene: .; v_gene: TRBV15; j_gene: TRBJ2-2; CDR3aa: CATSRDLRDRFNGELFF; CDR3nt: TGTGCCACCAGCAGAGATCTGAGGGACCGTTTCAACGGGGAGCTGTTTTTT
abundance: .; d_gene: .; v_gene: TRBV5-1; j_gene: TRBJ1-1; CDR3aa: CASSLAEEAFF; CDR3nt: TGCGCCAGCAGCTTGGCGGAGGAAGCTTTCTTT
abundance: .; d_gene: .; v_gene: TRBV4-1; j_gene: TRBJ1-2; CDR3aa: CASSHPDRLGYGYTF; CDR3nt: TGCGCCAGCAGCCACCCAGACAGGCTTGGCTATGGCTACACCTTC
abundance: .; d_gene: .; v_gene: TRBV7-2; j_gene: TRBJ1-2; CDR3aa: CASSPIGYGYTF; CDR3nt: TGTGCCAGCAGCCCCATAGGGTATGGCTACACCTTC
abundance: .; d_gene: TRBD1; v_gene: TRBV28; j_gene: TRBJ2-5; CDR3aa: CASSFRARGPQETQYF; CDR3nt: TGTGCCAGCAGTTTCCGGGCCAGGGGGCCGCAAGAGACCCAGTACTTC
abundance: .; d_gene: .; v_gene: TRBV7-3; j_gene: TRBJ2-5; CDR3aa: CASSASQVSETQYF; CDR3nt: TGTGCCAGCAGCGCCTCACAGGTTTCGGAGACCCAGTACTTC
abundance: .; d_gene: .; v_gene: TRBV28; j_gene: TRBJ2-6; CDR3aa: CASGGWARGANVLTF; CDR3nt: TGTGCCAGCGGGGGCTGGGCGCGAGGGGCCAACGTCCTGACTTTC
abundance: .; d_gene: TRBD1; v_gene: TRBV28; j_gene: TRBJ1-2; CDR3aa: CASRRDSTNYGYTF; CDR3nt: TGTGCCAGCAGACGGGACAGTACTAACTATGGCTACACCTTC
abundance: .; d_gene: TRBD2; v_gene: TRBV27; j_gene: TRBJ2-2; CDR3aa: CATMGLAGYTGELFF; CDR3nt: TGTGCCACCATGGGACTAGCGGGGTACACCGGGGAGCTGTTTTTT
abundance: .; d_gene: TRBD1; v_gene: TRBV6-6; j_gene: TRBJ1-5; CDR3aa: CASSYAGQGGNQPQHF; CDR3nt: TGTGCCAGCAGTTACGCGGGACAGGGGGGCAATCAGCCCCAGCATTTT
abundance: few; d_gene: .; v_gene: TRBV27; j_gene: TRBJ2-2; CDR3aa: CASYSYQGGELFF; CDR3nt: TGTGCCAGTTATAGCTACCAAGGAGGGGAGCTGTTTTTT
abundance: .; d_gene: .; v_gene: TRBV30; j_gene: TRBJ1-2; CDR3aa: CAWTATGNYGYTF; CDR3nt: TGTGCCTGGACCGCGACGGGGAACTATGGCTACACCTTC
abundance: .; d_gene: .; v_gene: TRBV1; j_gene: TRBJ1-3; CDR3aa: CTSSGQWTIYF; CDR3nt: TGCACCAGCAGCGGACAGTGGACCATATATTTT
abundance: .; d_gene: .; v_gene: TRBV25-1; j_gene: TRBJ1-5; CDR3aa: CASRATGQPQHF; CDR3nt: TGTGCCAGCAGGGCAACCGGGCAGCCCCAGCATTTT
abundance: .; d_gene: .; v_gene: TRBV7-9; j_gene: TRBJ2-1; CDR3aa: CASSLAPASALLGEQFF; CDR3nt: TGTGCCAGCAGCTTAGCGCCTGCTAGCGCCCTATTGGGTGAGCAGTTCTTC
abundance: .; d_gene: TRBD2; v_gene: TRBV7-3; j_gene: TRBJ2-2; CDR3aa: CASSLRLAGPEGGELFF; CDR3nt: TGTGCCAGCAGCTTAAGGCTAGCGGGTCCCGAAGGCGGGGAGCTGTTTTTT
abundance: .; d_gene: .; v_gene: TRBV5-1; j_gene: TRBJ2-5; CDR3aa: CASSLIEGEGEETQYF; CDR3nt: TGCGCCAGCAGCTTGATAGAGGGTGAGGGGGAAGAGACCCAGTACTTC
abundance: .; d_gene: .; v_gene: TRBV5-4; j_gene: TRBJ2-1; CDR3aa: CASSSMPPHTGSYNEQFF; CDR3nt: TGTGCCAGCAGCTCAATGCCCCCCCATACTGGCTCCTACAATGAGCAGTTCTTC
abundance: .; d_gene: .; v_gene: TRBV2; j_gene: TRBJ2-2; CDR3aa: CASSQDLVTGELFF; CDR3nt: TGTGCCAGCAGTCAGGACCTCGTTACCGGGGAGCTGTTTTTT
abundance: once; d_gene: .; v_gene: TRBV29-1; j_gene: TRBJ1-1; CDR3aa: CSVEARGQTSEAFF; CDR3nt: TGCAGCGTTGAAGCCCGGGGGCAGACGTCTGAAGCTTTCTTT
abundance: .; d_gene: .; v_gene: TRBV19; j_gene: TRBJ2-2; CDR3aa: CASSIVAGTNTGELFF; CDR3nt: TGTGCCAGTAGTATAGTTGCCGGTACGAACACCGGGGAGCTGTTTTTT
abundance: .; d_gene: .; v_gene: TRBV1; j_gene: TRBJ1-5; CDR3aa: CTSSQAPADVSNQPQHF; CDR3nt: TGCACCAGCAGCCAAGCCCCCGCGGACGTAAGCAATCAGCCCCAGCATTTT
abundance: .; d_gene: .; v_gene: TRBV15; j_gene: TRBJ2-1; CDR3aa: CATSRGPSTTAYNEQFF; CDR3nt: TGTGCCACCAGCAGAGGCCCTTCAACTACGGCGTACAATGAGCAGTTCTTC
abundance: .; d_gene: TRBD2; v_gene: TRBV15; j_gene: TRBJ2-1; CDR3aa: CATSRGFGTSGSNEQFF; CDR3nt: TGTGCCACCAGCAGAGGGTTCGGAACTAGCGGGAGTAATGAGCAGTTCTTC
abundance: .; d_gene: TRBD1; v_gene: TRBV5-1; j_gene: TRBJ1-2; CDR3aa: CASSGDSLNYGYTF; CDR3nt: TGCGCCAGCAGCGGGGACAGTCTAAACTATGGCTACACCTTC
abundance: once; d_gene: TRBD2; v_gene: TRBV7-7; j_gene: TRBJ2-1; CDR3aa: CASSLDGPSGAYNEQFF; CDR3nt: TGTGCCAGCAGCTTAGATGGGCCTAGCGGGGCCTACAATGAGCAGTTCTTC
abundance: .; d_gene: .; v_gene: TRBV6-1; j_gene: TRBJ1-5; CDR3aa: CASSVPVSGNQPQHF; CDR3nt: TGTGCCAGCAGTGTTCCGGTTTCGGGCAATCAGCCCCAGCATTTT
abundance: .; d_gene: TRBD1; v_gene: TRBV7-2; j_gene: TRBJ1-2; CDR3aa: CASSLGQGAWGYTF; CDR3nt: TGTGCCAGCAGTCTAGGACAGGGGGCATGGGGCTACACCTTC